This passage covers 28 T cell receptor beta chains from one sample sequenced in a study of PD-1 blockade in classical Hodgkin lymphoma. Measured with immunoSEQ multiplex PCR; TCRdb has only the in-frame clones, and not every one. Altogether over 9,000 clones are present, 75% being singletons, with the ten largest covering roughly 33%. After autologous stem cell transplantation all patients relapsed, and prior brentuximab vedotin exposure differed between cohorts. The sequencing here drew on peripheral blood mononuclear cells (PBMCs), taken at baseline. The origin of the receptors is a human donor with classical Hodgkin lymphoma.

The CDR3 DNA is TGTGCCTGGAGCCAACAGGGCAAAAACATTCAGTACTTC. This sequence encodes CAWSQQGKNIQYF. The V call is TRBV30, the J call TRBJ2-4; D is possibly TRBD1 (6 bases). CDR1 is GTSNPN, CDR2 SVGIG, per germline (reference sequence). The CDR3 is 13 amino acids. Trimming pared 3 bases from V and 3 bases from J, leaving 9 bases between.

The rearrangement joins TRBV4-1 to TRBJ1-6; D call uncertain. The germline gives CDR1 MGHRA, CDR2 YSYEKL. The V end lost 0 bases, the J end lost 7 bases, and 10 bases lay between the germline ends. The CDR3 contains 15 residues. The CDR3 loop is CASSQEKSANSPLHF. The CDR3, as DNA: TGCGCCAGCAGCCAAGAGAAGTCAGCCAATTCACCCCTCCACTTT.

The rearrangement joins TRBV5-4 to TRBJ2-5, with 11 bases aligning to TRBD1. CDR1 and CDR2 from the germline V gene are SGHNT and YYREEE (reference sequence). The CDR3 runs to 15 residues. Trimming removed 0 bases from V and 4 bases from J; junction bases left unmatched: 2. DNA for the CDR3: TGTGCCAGCAGCTTGGGGGGGACAGGGGGAGAGACCCAGTACTTC. Its translation is CASSLGGTGGETQYF.

The chain couples TRBV13 to TRBJ1-1; D unresolved. The CDR3 is made up of 20 amino acids. In germline, CDR1 is PRHDT, CDR2 FYEKMQ (reference sequence). Trimming took off 5 bases at V and 2 bases at J, with 30 bases between the two ends. DNA for the CDR3: TGTGCCAGCAGCGCCACCCCCCGATGGTCGGAGGTCCTTATAAACACTGAAGCTTTCTTT. Translation: CASSATPRWSEVLINTEAFF.

This clone has only a few counts. The chain joins TRBV2 to TRBJ2-7; 10 nucleotides match TRBD2. The length of the CDR3 is 14 residues. Germline V gives CDR1 SNHLY, CDR2 FYNNEI. Trimming cost V 6 bases and J 3 bases; bases outside gene matches: 5. Here the CDR3 reads CASSGRTSGYEQYF. CDR3 nucleotide sequence: TGTGCCAGCAGCGGGAGGACTAGCGGCTACGAGCAGTACTTC.

The genes are TRBV5-1 and TRBJ2-1; TRBD1 matches 9 bases. V dropped 3 bases and J dropped 7; count of bases not matched to a gene: 11. Germline V gives CDR1 SGHRS, CDR2 YFSETQ. CDR3 size: 16 residues. In DNA form, the CDR3 reads TGCGCCAGCAGCTCAGTATCGGGACAGGGTGGGAATGAGCAGTTCTTC. As protein: CASSSVSGQGGNEQFF.

The chain couples TRBV28 to TRBJ1-5; D gene ambiguous. Germline loops: CDR1 MDHEN, CDR2 SYDVKM. The CDR3 runs to 14 residues. V dropped 5 bases and J dropped 2 bases, with 10 bases sitting between them. For the CDR3, the DNA is TGTGCCAGCAGTCCCCCGGCGGGCAATCAGCCCCAGCATTTT. This gives the protein CASSPPAGNQPQHF.

Only one count was recorded for this clone. The V call is TRBV11-3, the J call TRBJ1-5; D uncertain. The germline V gene has CDR1 SGHNT and CDR2 YENEEA. V was cut by 2 bases and J by 5 bases, with 7 bases left in between. The CDR3 consists of 13 residues. CDR3 coding DNA: TGTGCCAGCAGCTTAAGGGCCGATCAGCCCCAGCATTTT. Encoded protein: CASSLRADQPQHF.

The chain combines TRBV11-2 with TRBJ2-3, with D perhaps being TRBD1 or TRBD2 (5 bases each). From germline, CDR1 is SGHAT and CDR2 FQNNGV. Trimming pared 0 bases from V and 1 base from J, leaving 8 bases between. This CDR3 contains 15 residues. CDR3 in amino acids: CASSLDWGRTDTQYF. The CDR3 region has the DNA TGTGCCAGCAGCTTAGATTGGGGACGCACAGATACGCAGTATTTT.

The rearrangement uses TRBV6-5 and TRBJ2-3; perhaps TRBD2 as D (5 bases). The CDR3 has 14 amino acids. CDR1 is MNHEY and CDR2 is SVGAGI in the germline V gene. Trimming took 4 bases from V and 4 from J, leaving 12 bases between them. DNA of the CDR3: TGTGCCAGCAGTTTCCCTAGCCCCCCAGATACGCAGTATTTT. Encoded protein: CASSFPSPPDTQYF.

The count of this clone is one. The rearrangement joins TRBV2 to TRBJ1-4; D possibly corresponds to TRBD1 (6 bases). V was shortened by 4 bases and J by 8 bases, with 14 bases between the two germline ends. There are 14 residues in the CDR3. Per the germline V gene, CDR1 is SNHLY and CDR2 is FYNNEI. The CDR3 nucleotides read TGTGCCAGCAGTGTTAGGGGGGGAGACGAAAAACTGTTTTTT. It encodes CASSVRGGDEKLFF.

V usage is TRBV7-6 and J usage is TRBJ1-1, with 7 bases fitting TRBD1. CDR3 length: 13 residues. J lost 4 bases, V lost 5 bases, and 4 bases had no gene match. Per germline, CDR1 SGHVS and CDR2 FNYEAQ. The CDR3 protein is CASSPGGVTEAFF. The CDR3 bases are TGTGCCAGCAGCCCAGGGGGGGTCACTGAAGCTTTCTTT. Full variable domain (remainder filled in from reference TRBV7-6 and TRBJ1-1): GAGVSQSPRYKVTKRGQDVALRCDPISGHVSLYWYRQALGQGPEFLTYFNYEAQQDKSGLPNDRFSAERPEGSISTLTIQRTEQRDSAMYRCASSPGGVTEAFFGQGTRLTVV.

The rearrangement links TRBV6-1 to TRBJ2-7; perhaps TRBD1 as D (5 bases). This CDR3 region has 15 residues. CDR1 MNHNS and CDR2 SASEGT come from the germline V gene. With 4 bases removed from V and 7 bases from J, the gap between germline ends came to 20 bases. For the CDR3, the DNA is TGTGCCAGCAGTGCCAGGAGACCCCAGGGTTGGGAGCAGTACGTC. It is translated as CASSARRPQGWEQYV.

This chain links TRBV11-3 with TRBJ2-3, with D unclear. In germline, CDR1 is SGHNT, CDR2 YENEEA. V was clipped by 4 bases and J by 2 bases, with 7 bases between them. CDR3 size: 13 residues. CDR3 in amino acids: CASSSGNTDTQYF. CDR3 sequence (DNA): TGTGCCAGCAGCTCGGGCAACACAGATACGCAGTATTTT. The full variable domain, with the rest looked up from reference TRBV11-3 and TRBJ2-3, is EAGVVQSPRYKIIEKKQPVAFWCNPISGHNTLYWYLQNLGQGPELLIRYENEEAVDDSQLPKDRFSAERLKGVDSTLKIQPAELGDSAVYLCASSSGNTDTQYFGPGTRLTVL.

This clone was seen just once. V and J are TRBV2 and TRBJ2-2; 10 positions agree with TRBD1. Losses at the gene ends were 7 bases for V and 2 bases for J; bases not matched to a gene: 4. Germline V CDR1 and CDR2: SNHLY, FYNNEI. This CDR3 is 15 amino acids long. This CDR3 reads CASTGQGDNTGELFF. In DNA form, the CDR3 reads TGTGCCAGCACTGGACAGGGGGATAACACCGGGGAGCTGTTTTTT.

CDR3 residues: CASSIHRNNNSPLHF. CDR3 bases: TGTGCCAGTAGTATCCACAGGAACAATAATTCACCCCTCCACTTT. This chain connects TRBV19 to TRBJ1-6, with D perhaps TRBD1 (5 bases). Germline CDR1 LNHDA, CDR2 SQIVND (reference sequence). This CDR3 contains 15 residues. Trimming removed 3 bases at V and 5 bases at J, with 11 bases between.

This clone was found once. The genes are TRBV28 and TRBJ1-2; a weak D match, TRBD1 (5 bases). Germline values: CDR1 MDHEN, CDR2 SYDVKM. V was shortened by 6 bases and J by 11 bases, with 16 bases between the two germline ends. CDR3 length: 12 amino acids. CDR3 sequence (DNA): TGTGCCAGCAGGCATTCGGACCGGGGGTACACCTTC. This gives the protein CASRHSDRGYTF.

This clone was observed a handful of times. This chain joins TRBV7-9 and TRBJ1-1; D is uncertain. The CDR3 loop spans 14 amino acids. The V gene lost 1 base and the J gene lost 5 bases, with 11 bases spanning the gap. Germline V lookup: CDR1 SEHNR, CDR2 FQNEAQ (reference sequence). Here the CDR3 reads CASSLGVEGTEAFF. As DNA, the CDR3 is TGTGCCAGCAGCTTAGGGGTAGAGGGAACTGAAGCTTTCTTT.

The chain uses TRBV6-1 and TRBJ2-3; D call uncertain. The CDR3 loop spans 13 amino acids. Germline V gene data show CDR1 as MNHNS and CDR2 as SASEGT. Trimming cost V 2 bases and J 5 bases, with 8 bases left between them. CDR3 sequence (DNA): TGTGCCAGCAGTGAACAGCGAGGAGATACGCAGTATTTT. Protein product: CASSEQRGDTQYF.

This sequence joins TRBV9 and TRBJ2-3; D possibly corresponds to TRBD1 (6 bases). The CDR3 contains 14 residues. Germline loops: CDR1 SGDLS, CDR2 YYNGEE. V was cut by 0 bases and J by 5 bases, with 10 bases left in between. The CDR3 reads CASSVAKGEDTQYF. In nucleotides, the CDR3 is TGTGCCAGCAGCGTAGCAAAGGGGGAAGATACGCAGTATTTT.

The J gene is TRBJ1-1, the V gene TRBV2; a weak D match, TRBD1 (5 bases). V dropped 3 bases and J dropped 6 bases, with 11 bases sitting between them. The CDR3 runs 13 residues. In germline, CDR1 is SNHLY, CDR2 FYNNEI. CDR3 in DNA: TGTGCCAGCAGTGAGCAGGGCACCGCTGAAGCTTTCTTT. Translated, it gives CASSEQGTAEAFF.

The V call is TRBV5-1, the J call TRBJ2-1; D might be TRBD2 (6 bases). Germline V gene data show CDR1 as SGHRS and CDR2 as YFSETQ. The CDR3 runs to 14 residues. The V end lost 1 base, the J end lost 4 bases, and 9 bases lay between the germline ends. The CDR3 loop reads CASSLSTSYNEQFF. The CDR3 DNA reads as TGCGCCAGCAGCTTGTCGACTAGTTACAATGAGCAGTTCTTC.

The rearrangement joins TRBV4-2 to TRBJ1-2; no clear D gene. Trimming took 3 bases from V and 1 from J, leaving 15 bases between them. The CDR3 spans 16 residues. CDR1 and CDR2 (germline): LGHNA, YNFKEQ. CDR3 coding DNA: TGTGCCAGCAGCCAGGCCACCGGCGCGTTTAACTATGGCTACACCTTC. Encoded protein: CASSQATGAFNYGYTF.

This chain links TRBV28 with TRBJ1-1; D not resolved. Germline V gene data show CDR1 as MDHEN and CDR2 as SYDVKM. This CDR3 spans 13 amino acids. V lost 6 bases and J lost 1, with 9 bases in between. The DNA of the CDR3 is TGTGCCAGCAGAAAGGCCGGGAACACTGAAGCTTTCTTT. Its translation: CASRKAGNTEAFF.

The chain uses TRBV6-1 and TRBJ1-5, with D unclear. Between the trimmed V and J ends, which lost 3 bases and 8 bases, there was a span of 11 bases. The length of the CDR3 is 13 residues. Germline values: CDR1 MNHNS, CDR2 SASEGT. CDR3 nucleotide sequence: TGTGCCAGCAGTGAGATCCTCCTGGAGCCCCAGCATTTT. Translated, it gives CASSEILLEPQHF.

This clone was seen a few times. The chain recombines TRBV2 with TRBJ1-2; the match to TRBD1 covers 9 bases. V shed 3 bases, J shed 4 bases, and the junction held 3 bases outside the gene matches. Germline V CDR1 and CDR2: SNHLY, FYNNEI. The length of the CDR3 is 14 residues. CDR3 DNA sequence: TGTGCCAGCAGTGACGGGACAGGGTCCTATGGCTACACCTTC. Protein product: CASSDGTGSYGYTF.

The CDR3 DNA is TGTGCCAGCAGCCCGTGGGGGGACCCGCCCCAGCATTTT. Its protein is CASSPWGDPPQHF. The chain has TRBV11-3 and TRBJ1-5, with D perhaps TRBD1 (5 bases). The CDR3 extends over 13 amino acids. Germline V gives CDR1 SGHNT, CDR2 YENEEA. Trimming shortened V by 5 bases and J by 9 bases, and 14 bases separated the two germline ends.

The chain employs TRBV2 and TRBJ1-4; the D gene is possibly TRBD1 (5 bases). The CDR3 extends over 16 amino acids. Looked up from germline, CDR1 is SNHLY and CDR2 is FYNNEI. V was clipped by 2 bases and J by 6 bases, with 16 bases between them. The CDR3 DNA is TGTGCCAGCAGTGAACTCAGGAAGGCAGGGTATGAAAAACTGTTTTTT. Protein product: CASSELRKAGYEKLFF.